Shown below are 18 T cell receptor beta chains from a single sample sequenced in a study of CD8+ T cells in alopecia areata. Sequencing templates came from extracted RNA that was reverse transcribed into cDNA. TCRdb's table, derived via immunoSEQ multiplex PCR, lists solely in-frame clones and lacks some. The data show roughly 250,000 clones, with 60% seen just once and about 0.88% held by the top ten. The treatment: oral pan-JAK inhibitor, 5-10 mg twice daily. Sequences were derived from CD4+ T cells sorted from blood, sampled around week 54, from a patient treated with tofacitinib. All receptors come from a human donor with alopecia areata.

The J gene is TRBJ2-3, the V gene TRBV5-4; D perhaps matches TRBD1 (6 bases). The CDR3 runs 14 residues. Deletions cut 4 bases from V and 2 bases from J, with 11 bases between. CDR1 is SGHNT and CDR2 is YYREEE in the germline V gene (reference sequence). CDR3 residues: CASSARDTTDTQYF. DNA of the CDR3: TGTGCCAGCAGCGCCCGGGACACCACAGATACGCAGTATTTT. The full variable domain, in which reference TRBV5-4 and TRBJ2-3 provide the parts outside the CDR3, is ETGVTQSPTHLIKTRGQQVTLRCSSQSGHNTVSWYQQALGQGPQFIFQYYREEENGRGNFPPRFSGLQFPNYSSELNVNALELDDSALYLCASSARDTTDTQYFGPGTRLTVL.

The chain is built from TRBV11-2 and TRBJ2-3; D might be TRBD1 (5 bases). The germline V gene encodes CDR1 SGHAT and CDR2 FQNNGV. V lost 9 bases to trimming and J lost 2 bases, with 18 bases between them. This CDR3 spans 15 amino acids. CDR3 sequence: CARRSKGFYTDTQYF. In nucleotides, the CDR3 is TGTGCCAGGAGAAGTAAGGGGTTCTACACAGATACGCAGTATTTT. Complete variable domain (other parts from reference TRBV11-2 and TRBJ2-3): EAGVAQSPRYKIIEKRQSVAFWCNPISGHATLYWYQQILGQGPKLLIQFQNNGVVDDSQLPKDRFSAERLKGVDSTLKIQPAKLEDSAVYLCARRSKGFYTDTQYFGPGTRLTVL.

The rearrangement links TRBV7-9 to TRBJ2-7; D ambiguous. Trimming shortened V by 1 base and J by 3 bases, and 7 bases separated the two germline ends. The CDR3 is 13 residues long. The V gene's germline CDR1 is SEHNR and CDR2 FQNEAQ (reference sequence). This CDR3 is CASSLVGNYEQYF. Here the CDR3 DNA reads TGTGCCAGCAGCTTAGTGGGGAACTACGAGCAGTACTTC.

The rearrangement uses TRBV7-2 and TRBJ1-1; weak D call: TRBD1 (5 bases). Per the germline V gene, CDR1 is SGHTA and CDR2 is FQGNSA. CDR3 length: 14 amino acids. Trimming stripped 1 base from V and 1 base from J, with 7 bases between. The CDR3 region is CASSLVQENTEAFF. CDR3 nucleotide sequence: TGTGCCAGCAGCTTAGTACAGGAGAACACTGAAGCTTTCTTT.

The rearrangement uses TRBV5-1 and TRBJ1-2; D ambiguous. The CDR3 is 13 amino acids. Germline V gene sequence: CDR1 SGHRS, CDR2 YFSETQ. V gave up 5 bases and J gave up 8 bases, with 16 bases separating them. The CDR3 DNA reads TGCGCCAGCAGAACCCCGGCGGTTCCCGGCTACACCTTC. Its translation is CASRTPAVPGYTF.

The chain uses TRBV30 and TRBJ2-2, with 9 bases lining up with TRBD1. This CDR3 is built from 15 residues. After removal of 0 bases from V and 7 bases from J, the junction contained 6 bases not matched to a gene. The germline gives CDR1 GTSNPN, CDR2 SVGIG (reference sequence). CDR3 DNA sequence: TGTGCCTGGAGTGTCAAACAGGGGGCGATCGGGGAGCTGTTTTTT. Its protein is CAWSVKQGAIGELFF. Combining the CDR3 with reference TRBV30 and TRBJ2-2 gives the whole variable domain SQTIHQWPATLVQPVGSPLSLECTVEGTSNPNLYWYRQAAGRGLQLLFYSVGIGQISSEVPQNLSASRPQDRQFILSSKKLLLSDSGFYLCAWSVKQGAIGELFFGEGSRLTVL.

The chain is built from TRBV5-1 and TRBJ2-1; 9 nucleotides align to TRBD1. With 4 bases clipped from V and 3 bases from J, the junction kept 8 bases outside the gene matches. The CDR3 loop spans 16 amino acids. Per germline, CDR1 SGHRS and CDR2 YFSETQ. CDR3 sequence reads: CASSVRQGEIYNEQFF. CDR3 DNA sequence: TGCGCCAGCAGCGTGAGACAGGGGGAGATCTACAATGAGCAGTTCTTC.

Here the CDR3 DNA reads TGCGCCAGCAGCCCGGGGATCTCGGAGGGCCAAGAGACCCAGTACTTC. It specifies CASSPGISEGQETQYF. The gene calls are TRBV5-1 and TRBJ2-5; the D gene is possibly TRBD2 (6 bases). CDR1 is SGHRS and CDR2 is YFSETQ in the germline V gene. Trimming took 4 bases from V and 1 from J, leaving 17 bases between them. CDR3 length: 16 residues.

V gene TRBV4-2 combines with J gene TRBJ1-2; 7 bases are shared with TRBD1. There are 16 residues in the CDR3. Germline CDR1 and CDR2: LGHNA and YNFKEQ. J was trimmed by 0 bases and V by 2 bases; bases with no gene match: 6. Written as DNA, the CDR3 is TGTGCCAGCAGCCAACCGGGACAGAATGCTAACTATGGCTACACCTTC. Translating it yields CASSQPGQNANYGYTF.

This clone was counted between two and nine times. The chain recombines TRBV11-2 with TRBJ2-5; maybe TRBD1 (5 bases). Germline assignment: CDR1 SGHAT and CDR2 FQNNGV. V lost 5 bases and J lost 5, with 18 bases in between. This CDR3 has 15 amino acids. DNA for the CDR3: TGTGCCAGCAGCCCAATGGGGCGCATTGAGGAGACCCAGTACTTC. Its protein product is CASSPMGRIEETQYF. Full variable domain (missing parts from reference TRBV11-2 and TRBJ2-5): EAGVAQSPRYKIIEKRQSVAFWCNPISGHATLYWYQQILGQGPKLLIQFQNNGVVDDSQLPKDRFSAERLKGVDSTLKIQPAKLEDSAVYLCASSPMGRIEETQYFGPGTRLLVL.

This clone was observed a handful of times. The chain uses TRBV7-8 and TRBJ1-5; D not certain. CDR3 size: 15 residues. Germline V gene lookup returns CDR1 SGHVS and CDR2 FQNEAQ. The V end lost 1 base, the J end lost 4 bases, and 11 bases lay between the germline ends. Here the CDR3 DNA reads TGTGCCAGCAGCTTAGTATTTGGGCCAAATCAGCCCCAGCATTTT. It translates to CASSLVFGPNQPQHF. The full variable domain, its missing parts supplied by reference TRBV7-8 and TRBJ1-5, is GAGVSQSPRYKVAKRGQDVALRCDPISGHVSLFWYQQALGQGPEFLTYFQNEAQLDKSGLPSDRFFAERPEGSVSTLKIQRTQQEDSAVYLCASSLVFGPNQPQHFGDGTRLSIL.

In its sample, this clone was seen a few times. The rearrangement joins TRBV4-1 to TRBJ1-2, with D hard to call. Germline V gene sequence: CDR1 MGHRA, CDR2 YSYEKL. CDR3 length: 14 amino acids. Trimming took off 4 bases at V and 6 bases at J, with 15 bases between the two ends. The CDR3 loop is CASSLVRVGHGYTF. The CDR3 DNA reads TGCGCCAGCAGCCTGGTGAGGGTCGGGCATGGCTACACCTTC.

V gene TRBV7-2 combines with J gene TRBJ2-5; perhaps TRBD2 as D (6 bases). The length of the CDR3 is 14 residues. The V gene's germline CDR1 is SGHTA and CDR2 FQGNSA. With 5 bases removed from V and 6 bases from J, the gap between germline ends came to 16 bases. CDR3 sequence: CASSTLLARQTQYF. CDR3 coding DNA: TGTGCCAGCAGCACCCTCCTAGCGAGGCAGACCCAGTACTTC.

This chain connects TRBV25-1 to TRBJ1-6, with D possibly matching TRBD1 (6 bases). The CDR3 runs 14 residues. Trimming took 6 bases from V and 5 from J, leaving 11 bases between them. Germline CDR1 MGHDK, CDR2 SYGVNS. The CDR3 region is CASRMTGHNSPLHF. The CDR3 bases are TGTGCCAGCAGGATGACAGGCCATAATTCACCCCTCCACTTT.

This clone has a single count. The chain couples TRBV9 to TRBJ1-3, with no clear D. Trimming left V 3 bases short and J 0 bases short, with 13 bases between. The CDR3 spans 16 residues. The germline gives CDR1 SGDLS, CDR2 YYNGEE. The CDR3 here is CASSARAGLSGNTIYF. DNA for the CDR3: TGTGCCAGCAGCGCTAGAGCAGGCCTCTCTGGAAACACCATATATTTT.

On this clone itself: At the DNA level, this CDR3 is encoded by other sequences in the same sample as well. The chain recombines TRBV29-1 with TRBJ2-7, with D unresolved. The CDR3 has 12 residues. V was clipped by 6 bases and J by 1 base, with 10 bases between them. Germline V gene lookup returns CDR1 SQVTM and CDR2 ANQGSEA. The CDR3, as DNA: TGCAGCGTCGTGGACGGGTCCTACGAGCAGTACTTC. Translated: CSVVDGSYEQYF.

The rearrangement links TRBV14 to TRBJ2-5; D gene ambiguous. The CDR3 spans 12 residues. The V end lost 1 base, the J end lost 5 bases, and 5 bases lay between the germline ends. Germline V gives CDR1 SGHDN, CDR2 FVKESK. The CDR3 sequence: CASSQAWETQYF. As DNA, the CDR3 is TGTGCCAGCAGCCAAGCGTGGGAGACCCAGTACTTC. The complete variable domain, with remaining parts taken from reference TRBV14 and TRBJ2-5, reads EAGVTQFPSHSVIEKGQTVTLRCDPISGHDNLYWYRRVMGKEIKFLLHFVKESKQDESGMPNNRFLAERTGGTYSTLKVQPAELEDSGVYFCASSQAWETQYFGPGTRLLVL.

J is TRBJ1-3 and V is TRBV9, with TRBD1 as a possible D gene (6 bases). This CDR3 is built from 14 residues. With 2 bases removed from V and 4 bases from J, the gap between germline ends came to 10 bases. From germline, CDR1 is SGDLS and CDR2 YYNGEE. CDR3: CASSVAGAGNTIYF. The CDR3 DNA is TGTGCCAGCAGCGTGGCAGGGGCCGGAAACACCATATATTTT.